These T cell receptor beta chains were read from a single sample in a study of identical twins. TCRdb re-analysed the 5' RACE reads in MiXCR, keeping a single row per CDR3 protein. Among 300,000 to 350,000 distinct CDR3 sequences listed, 9% to 15% were seen once. This sample was also put to use in a study of yellow fever vaccine responses in identical twins.

Input material: CD8+ T cells sorted from blood. The receptors stem from a woman aged 18 to 35 in good health. CDR3s include the opening cysteine and the closing phenylalanine or tryptophan. Each record gives: D gene, V gene, J gene, CDR3 protein. D genes are given only for firm matches.

d_gene: TRBD1
v_gene: TRBV9
j_gene: TRBJ1-2
CDR3aa: CASSPTGGRNGYTF

d_gene: TRBD2
v_gene: TRBV12-3/TRBV12-4
j_gene: TRBJ2-2
CDR3aa: CASSLGLAESGELFF

d_gene: .
v_gene: TRBV24-1
j_gene: TRBJ1-5
CDR3aa: CATSERINQPQHF

d_gene: .
v_gene: TRBV9
j_gene: TRBJ1-4
CDR3aa: CASSVEGSGATNEKLFF

d_gene: TRBD2
v_gene: TRBV12-3/TRBV12-4
j_gene: TRBJ2-5
CDR3aa: CASRSTSGVETQYF

d_gene: TRBD2
v_gene: TRBV20-1
j_gene: TRBJ2-5
CDR3aa: CSARPLAGGLETQYF

d_gene: TRBD1
v_gene: TRBV2
j_gene: TRBJ2-5
CDR3aa: CASSDRARGLPETQYF

d_gene: .
v_gene: TRBV12-3/TRBV12-4
j_gene: TRBJ2-2
CDR3aa: CASDGSGELFF

d_gene: TRBD1
v_gene: TRBV24-1
j_gene: TRBJ2-1
CDR3aa: CATSDPGQGAILNEQFF

d_gene: TRBD1
v_gene: TRBV7-8
j_gene: TRBJ1-5
CDR3aa: CASSLRDSDGPQHF

d_gene: .
v_gene: TRBV20-1
j_gene: TRBJ2-1
CDR3aa: CSASLPRSGNEQFF

d_gene: TRBD1
v_gene: TRBV7-6
j_gene: TRBJ2-7
CDR3aa: CASSLGAGTASYEQYF

d_gene: .
v_gene: TRBV16
j_gene: TRBJ2-3
CDR3aa: CASSQSADTQYF

d_gene: .
v_gene: TRBV7-9
j_gene: TRBJ2-1
CDR3aa: CASSLSSGDGPYNEQFF

d_gene: TRBD2
v_gene: TRBV6-5
j_gene: TRBJ2-7
CDR3aa: CASSYLRGSPHEQYF

d_gene: .
v_gene: TRBV3-1
j_gene: TRBJ2-3
CDR3aa: CASSSGVGTQYF

d_gene: .
v_gene: TRBV7-6
j_gene: TRBJ1-5
CDR3aa: CASSLEVGQPQHF

d_gene: .
v_gene: TRBV12-3/TRBV12-4
j_gene: TRBJ1-2
CDR3aa: CASSLTGAKGYTF

d_gene: TRBD1
v_gene: TRBV27
j_gene: TRBJ2-7
CDR3aa: CASSVIRDRVHEQYF

d_gene: .
v_gene: TRBV28
j_gene: TRBJ2-1
CDR3aa: CASSPVDLGANEQFF

d_gene: TRBD2
v_gene: TRBV7-6
j_gene: TRBJ2-3
CDR3aa: CASRHTSGGSGTDTQYF

d_gene: .
v_gene: TRBV12-3/TRBV12-4
j_gene: TRBJ2-5
CDR3aa: CASSQTGPSETQYF

d_gene: .
v_gene: TRBV7-2
j_gene: TRBJ2-1
CDR3aa: CASSKGSFNEQFF

d_gene: .
v_gene: TRBV6-4
j_gene: TRBJ1-1
CDR3aa: CASSDGRGGAEAFF

d_gene: TRBD1
v_gene: TRBV3-1
j_gene: TRBJ1-6
CDR3aa: CASSPHGTGGNNSPLHF

d_gene: .
v_gene: TRBV12-3/TRBV12-4
j_gene: TRBJ2-3
CDR3aa: CASSSEADTQYF

d_gene: .
v_gene: TRBV7-8
j_gene: TRBJ2-1
CDR3aa: CASSLAGPGGASSYNEQFF

d_gene: TRBD1
v_gene: TRBV12-3/TRBV12-4
j_gene: TRBJ2-1
CDR3aa: CASSFYRGVEQFF

d_gene: TRBD1
v_gene: TRBV20-1
j_gene: TRBJ1-2
CDR3aa: CSARYRDRGDYGYTF

d_gene: TRBD2
v_gene: TRBV5-4
j_gene: TRBJ2-3
CDR3aa: CASSESGGLRTDTQYF

d_gene: .
v_gene: TRBV3-1
j_gene: TRBJ2-3
CDR3aa: CASSQDPDTSTDTQYF

d_gene: .
v_gene: TRBV12-3/TRBV12-4
j_gene: TRBJ1-6
CDR3aa: CASSLGHSPLHF

d_gene: .
v_gene: TRBV12-3/TRBV12-4
j_gene: TRBJ1-1
CDR3aa: CASSSSGLEAFF

d_gene: .
v_gene: TRBV5-1
j_gene: TRBJ2-2
CDR3aa: CASSLVEGHTGELFF

d_gene: TRBD2
v_gene: TRBV6-1
j_gene: TRBJ2-5
CDR3aa: CASSGTHPGLAGQETQYF

d_gene: .
v_gene: TRBV2
j_gene: TRBJ2-3
CDR3aa: CASSESLAGSLNTQYF

d_gene: TRBD2
v_gene: TRBV9
j_gene: TRBJ2-1
CDR3aa: CASSSGGAGDEQFF

d_gene: .
v_gene: TRBV10-3
j_gene: TRBJ2-2
CDR3aa: CAISEFGNTGELFF

d_gene: TRBD1
v_gene: TRBV4-1
j_gene: TRBJ2-7
CDR3aa: CASSHRQGVEQYF

d_gene: .
v_gene: TRBV6-2/TRBV6-3
j_gene: TRBJ2-3
CDR3aa: CASTVPTNGRDKTSTDTQYF

d_gene: TRBD2
v_gene: TRBV3-1
j_gene: TRBJ2-5
CDR3aa: CASRLTIGGGFETQYF

d_gene: TRBD1
v_gene: TRBV5-1
j_gene: TRBJ2-7
CDR3aa: CASTIDRDKRYEQYF